Below are 24 T cell receptor beta chains sequenced from a single sample in a study of blood T cell repertoires in COVID-19. Assay: immunoSEQ multiplex PCR; the TCRdb copy retains only in-frame clones and omits some. This sample yields 140,000 to 150,000 clones, of which about 92% are seen a single time; under 2% belongs to the top ten. What was sequenced was peripheral blood. Receptors were obtained from a human donor in a cohort sampled during active COVID-19.

This chain connects TRBV5-4 to TRBJ1-4; D possibly corresponds to TRBD1 (6 bases). Germline CDR1 SGHNT, CDR2 YYREEE (reference sequence). This CDR3 has 14 amino acids. V was cut by 5 bases and J by 3 bases, with 11 bases left in between. DNA of the CDR3: TGTGCCAGCAGTCAGGGGTTTTCTAATGAAAAACTGTTTTTT. Translating it yields CASSQGFSNEKLFF. Combining the CDR3 with reference TRBV5-4 and TRBJ1-4 gives the whole variable domain ETGVTQSPTHLIKTRGQQVTLRCSSQSGHNTVSWYQQALGQGPQFIFQYYREEENGRGNFPPRFSGLQFPNYSSELNVNALELDDSALYLCASSQGFSNEKLFFGSGTQLSVL.

CDR3 residues: CASSPGLATGELFF. The CDR3 bases are TGCGCCAGCAGCCCGGGACTAGCGACCGGGGAGCTGTTTTTT. The J gene is TRBJ2-2, the V gene TRBV5-1; 10 bases align to TRBD2. In germline, CDR1 is SGHRS, CDR2 YFSETQ. CDR3 size: 14 residues. Trimming removed 4 bases from V and 5 bases from J; junction bases left unmatched: 2.

V and J are TRBV2 and TRBJ1-5, with D uncertain. CDR3 length equals 15 residues. Between the trimmed V and J ends, which lost 5 bases and 3 bases, there was a span of 14 bases. Looked up from germline, CDR1 is SNHLY and CDR2 is FYNNEI. The CDR3 sequence: CASSLMGGNNQPQHF. The CDR3 coding sequence is TGTGCCAGCAGTCTGATGGGAGGGAACAATCAGCCCCAGCATTTT.

The chain employs TRBV6-5 and TRBJ1-5; TRBD1 might be the D (5 bases). This CDR3 is built from 14 residues. CDR1 is MNHEY and CDR2 is SVGAGI in the germline V gene. V dropped 3 bases and J dropped 6 bases, with 12 bases sitting between them. The CDR3 loop is CASSYGGKGQPQHF. CDR3 in DNA: TGTGCCAGCAGTTATGGGGGGAAGGGTCAGCCCCAGCATTTT.

The genes are TRBV18 and TRBJ1-1, with D tentatively TRBD1 (5 bases). CDR3 length: 17 residues. The ends were cut back, 2 bases at V and 4 bases at J, with 20 bases in the middle. Per the germline V gene, CDR1 is KGHSH and CDR2 is LQKENI. CDR3 bases: TGTGCCAGCTCACCATACCCCCCCGGGCAGGGTAGCACTGAAGCTTTCTTT. Protein: CASSPYPPGQGSTEAFF.

The chain recombines TRBV5-1 with TRBJ2-3, with 7 bases fitting TRBD1. Germline assignment: CDR1 SGHRS and CDR2 YFSETQ. This CDR3 has 16 amino acids. The junction had 9 bases not matched to a gene; V was cut back by 4 bases and J by 1 base. CDR3 sequence reads: CASSAGFQGGTDTQYF. Here the CDR3 DNA reads TGCGCCAGCAGCGCAGGATTTCAGGGGGGCACAGATACGCAGTATTTT.

The chain links TRBV11-3 to TRBJ2-1; the D gene is possibly TRBD1 (5 bases). V was clipped by 1 base and J by 9 bases, with 13 bases between them. The CDR3 loop spans 14 amino acids. CDR1 SGHNT and CDR2 YENEEA come from the germline V gene. CDR3 bases: TGTGCCAGCAGCTTAGTACGTGACAGTGGTGAGCAGTTCTTC. It encodes CASSLVRDSGEQFF.

V usage is TRBV19 and J usage is TRBJ1-1; D gene unclear. The CDR3 has 14 residues. V shed 3 bases and J shed 3 bases, with 11 bases lying between them. Germline V gene lookup returns CDR1 LNHDA and CDR2 SQIVND (reference sequence). The CDR3 bases are TGTGCCAGTAGTATTAGCGCGCAGGACACTGAAGCTTTCTTT. This sequence encodes CASSISAQDTEAFF.

The V call is TRBV6-5, the J call TRBJ2-7; 8 nucleotides match TRBD1. Trimming cost V 7 bases and J 2 bases; bases outside gene matches: 7. In germline, CDR1 is MNHEY, CDR2 SVGAGI. The CDR3 runs to 14 residues. The CDR3, as DNA: TGTGCCAGCACTGGACAGGGTAGGGCCTACGAGCAGTACTTC. This gives the protein CASTGQGRAYEQYF.

This clone was observed a few times. Other nucleotide sequences in the sample specify the same CDR3. This rearrangement joins TRBV5-4 to TRBJ2-2; D is uncertain. V shed 2 bases and J shed 3 bases, with 5 bases lying between them. Germline CDR1 reads SGHNT; CDR2 reads YYREEE (reference sequence). The CDR3 spans 13 residues. CDR3 sequence (DNA): TGTGCCAGCAGCTTCCCTGACACCGGGGAGCTGTTTTTT. Encoded protein: CASSFPDTGELFF.

V is TRBV6-5 and J is TRBJ2-3, with 7 bases that match TRBD1. Trimming took 6 bases from V and 3 from J; bases not matched to a gene: 6. The CDR3 length is 14 residues. Per germline, CDR1 MNHEY and CDR2 SVGAGI. The chain's CDR3 is CASSPNRGTDTQYF. For the CDR3, the DNA is TGTGCCAGCAGCCCCAACAGGGGAACAGATACGCAGTATTTT.

This sequence joins TRBV20-1 and TRBJ1-3, with D perhaps matching TRBD1 (5 bases). The CDR3 covers 16 residues. Trimming left V 3 bases short and J 0 bases short, with 15 bases between. Germline values: CDR1 DFQATT, CDR2 SNEGSKA (reference sequence). The CDR3 DNA sequence: TGCAGTGCTAGTCGGCGCAGGGTTGACTCTGGAAACACCATATATTTT. This codes for CSASRRRVDSGNTIYF.

This sequence joins TRBV13 and TRBJ2-3; 10 bases fit TRBD2. After removal of 5 bases from V and 4 bases from J, the junction contained 9 bases not matched to a gene. CDR3 size: 16 residues. Germline CDR1 PRHDT, CDR2 FYEKMQ (reference sequence). The CDR3 loop reads CASSGVLAGAPDTQYF. The CDR3 DNA is TGTGCCAGCAGCGGGGTTCTAGCGGGGGCCCCAGATACGCAGTATTTT.

The chain recombines TRBV7-3 with TRBJ2-1, with 10 positions matching TRBD1. The V gene end was trimmed by 5 bases and the J gene end by 5 bases; junction bases not matched to a gene: 12. Germline loops: CDR1 SGHTA, CDR2 FQGTGA. The CDR3 length is 17 residues. CDR3: CASSRRPGQGTNNEQFF. Written as DNA, the CDR3 is TGTGCCAGCAGCCGTCGACCGGGACAGGGGACCAACAATGAGCAGTTCTTC.

The V and J genes are TRBV7-9 and TRBJ2-7; TRBD1 might be the D (6 bases). Germline V CDR1 and CDR2: SEHNR, FQNEAQ (reference sequence). With 8 bases removed from V and 0 bases from J, the gap between germline ends came to 11 bases. The CDR3 consists of 13 residues. The CDR3 bases are TGTGCCAGCGGGGGACACGACTCCTACGAGCAGTACTTC. This gives the protein CASGGHDSYEQYF.

The chain links TRBV4-1 to TRBJ2-1; TRBD2 matches 11 bases. Losses at the gene ends were 4 bases for V and 2 bases for J; bases not matched to a gene: 19. The CDR3 spans 21 residues. Germline V CDR1 and CDR2: MGHRA, YSYEKL. The CDR3 region has the DNA TGCGCCAGCAGCCCCCACGGGCTAGCGGGGGGAGATAATAAAGCCTACAATGAGCAGTTCTTC. It codes for CASSPHGLAGGDNKAYNEQFF.

This chain connects TRBV5-4 to TRBJ1-1, with D unresolved. Trimming took off 0 bases at V and 2 bases at J, with 8 bases between the two ends. Germline assignment: CDR1 SGHNT and CDR2 YYREEE (reference sequence). The CDR3 sequence is 14 residues long. In nucleotides, the CDR3 is TGTGCCAGCAGCTTGGGGGCGTTTAACACTGAAGCTTTCTTT. Translating it yields CASSLGAFNTEAFF.

This chain's CDR3 is CASSLDDSHYGYTF. The CDR3, as DNA: TGCGCCAGCAGCTTGGATGACAGCCATTATGGCTACACCTTC. The rearrangement uses TRBV5-1 and TRBJ1-2; a possible D gene is TRBD1 (5 bases). Germline V gene data show CDR1 as SGHRS and CDR2 as YFSETQ. The CDR3 totals 14 residues. With 0 bases removed from V and 5 bases from J, the gap between germline ends came to 11 bases.

This chain connects TRBV20-1 to TRBJ2-3, with 7 bases aligning to TRBD2. The V gene's germline CDR1 is DFQATT and CDR2 SNEGSKA (reference sequence). This CDR3 is 13 amino acids long. After removal of 3 bases from V and 6 bases from J, the junction contained 6 bases not matched to a gene. This chain's CDR3 is CSASGGGVDTQYF. The CDR3 nucleotides are TGCAGTGCTAGTGGCGGGGGTGTGGATACGCAGTATTTT.

The genes are TRBV29-1 and TRBJ1-2; D possibly corresponds to TRBD1 (5 bases). V lost 3 bases and J lost 3, with 23 bases in between. Germline V CDR1 and CDR2: SQVTM, ANQGSEA. The CDR3 length is 17 residues. The CDR3 DNA follows: TGCAGCGTTGATCATACAGGACGTTACGTTGAGGACTATGGCTACACCTTC. As protein: CSVDHTGRYVEDYGYTF.

The rearrangement links TRBV4-2 to TRBJ2-5; tentatively, D is TRBD1 (9 bases). Germline V gene data show CDR1 as LGHNA and CDR2 as YNFKEQ. The CDR3 sequence is 17 residues long. The V gene lost 0 bases and the J gene lost 3 bases, with 17 bases spanning the gap. The DNA for the CDR3 is TGTGCCAGCAGCCAAGATAGCGGGACAGGGTCGAAAGAGACCCAGTACTTC. It yields the protein CASSQDSGTGSKETQYF.

In regard to this clone: The junction and the germline gene differ at one end; a read error may be behind it. The chain combines TRBV6-6 with TRBJ1-2, with a tentative D call TRBD1 (6 bases). This CDR3 contains 13 residues. The germline V gene has CDR1 MNHNY and CDR2 SVGAGI (reference sequence). The CDR3 DNA reads as TGTGTCAGCGCCTCGACAGGAGACTATGGCTACACCTTC. This codes for CVSASTGDYGYTF.

The chain employs TRBV19 and TRBJ1-4; D is perhaps TRBD1 (5 bases). With 5 bases removed from V and 5 bases from J, the gap between germline ends came to 18 bases. The CDR3 spans 16 residues. The germline V gene has CDR1 LNHDA and CDR2 SQIVND (reference sequence). The CDR3 region has the DNA TGTGCCAGTAGTCCCAAGTGGACACGAAAAAATGAAAAACTGTTTTTT. Amino acids: CASSPKWTRKNEKLFF.

The chain is built from TRBV24-1 and TRBJ2-3; weak D call: TRBD2 (7 bases). The CDR3 runs 15 residues. Germline lookup yields CDR1 KGHDR and CDR2 SFDVKD. The germline V and J ends were trimmed by 3 bases and 5 bases, with 14 bases remaining between them. CDR3: CATSDPGGGGDTQYF. CDR3 DNA: TGTGCCACCAGTGATCCCGGGGGAGGGGGAGATACGCAGTATTTT.